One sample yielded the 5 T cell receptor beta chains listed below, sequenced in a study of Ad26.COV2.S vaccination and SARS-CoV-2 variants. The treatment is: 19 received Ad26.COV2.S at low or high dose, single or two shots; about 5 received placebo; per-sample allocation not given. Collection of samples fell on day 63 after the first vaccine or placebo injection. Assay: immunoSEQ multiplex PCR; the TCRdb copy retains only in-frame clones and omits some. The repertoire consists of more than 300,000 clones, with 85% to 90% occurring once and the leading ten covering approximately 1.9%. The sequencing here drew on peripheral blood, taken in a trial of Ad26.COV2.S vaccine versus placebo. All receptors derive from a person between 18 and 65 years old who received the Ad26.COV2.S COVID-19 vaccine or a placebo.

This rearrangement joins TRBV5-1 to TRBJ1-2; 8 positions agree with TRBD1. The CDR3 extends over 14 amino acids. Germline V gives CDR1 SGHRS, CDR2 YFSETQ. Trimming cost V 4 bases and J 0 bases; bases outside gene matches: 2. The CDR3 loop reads CASSPGQANYGYTF. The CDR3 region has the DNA TGCGCCAGCAGCCCGGGACAGGCTAACTATGGCTACACCTTC.

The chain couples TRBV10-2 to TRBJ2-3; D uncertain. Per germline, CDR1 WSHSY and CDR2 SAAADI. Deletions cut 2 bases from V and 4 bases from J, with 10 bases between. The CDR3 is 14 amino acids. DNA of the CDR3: TGCGCCAGCAGTGAGCTTCGCAGTGCAGATACGCAGTATTTT. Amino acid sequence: CASSELRSADTQYF.

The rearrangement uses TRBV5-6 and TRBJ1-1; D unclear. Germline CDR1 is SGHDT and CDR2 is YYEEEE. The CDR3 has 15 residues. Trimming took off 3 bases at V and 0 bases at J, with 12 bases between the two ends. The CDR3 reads CASSYGGEMNTEAFF. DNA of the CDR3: TGTGCCAGCAGCTATGGCGGGGAGATGAACACTGAAGCTTTCTTT.

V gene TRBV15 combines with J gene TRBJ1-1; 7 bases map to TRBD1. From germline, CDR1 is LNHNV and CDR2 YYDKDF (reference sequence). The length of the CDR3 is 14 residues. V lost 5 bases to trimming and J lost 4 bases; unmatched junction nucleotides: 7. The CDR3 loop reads CATSRQGLGTEAFF. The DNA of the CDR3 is TGTGCCACCAGCCGACAGGGTTTAGGCACTGAAGCTTTCTTT.

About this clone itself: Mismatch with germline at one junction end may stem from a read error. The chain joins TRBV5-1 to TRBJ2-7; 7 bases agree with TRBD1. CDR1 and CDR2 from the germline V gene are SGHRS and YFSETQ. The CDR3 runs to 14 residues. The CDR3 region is CASNLAGGSYEQYF. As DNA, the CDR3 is TGCGCCAGCAACTTGGCAGGGGGATCCTACGAGCAGTACTTC.